The 22 T cell receptor beta chains presented below share a single source sample, sequenced in a study of blood T cell repertoires in COVID-19 (dated by TCRdb to 2020 to 2022). Library generation was performed with the immunoSEQ multiplex PCR assay. TCRdb retrieved this table from immuneACCESS and kept in-frame rearrangements only. Not all clones are present; in checked studies, unresolved V genes account for under half, and no reason is known for the remainder. The sample records under 60,000 clones, roughly four fifths of which are singletons. Roughly 8.8% of the sample goes to the ten largest clones. Source material: peripheral blood. Every receptor here comes from a man aged 55 to 70 with acute or convalescent COVID-19.

This chain uses TRBV10-1 with TRBJ2-2; perhaps TRBD1 as D (5 bases). The CDR3 totals 15 residues. The V end lost 4 bases, the J end lost 6 bases, and 15 bases lay between the germline ends. The germline V gene encodes CDR1 WNHNN and CDR2 SYGVQD (reference sequence). The DNA of the CDR3 is TGCGCCAGCAGTGTTAGGGGCCCCCTCTCCGGGGAGCTGTTTTTT. This gives the protein CASSVRGPLSGELFF.

The rearrangement links TRBV18 to TRBJ2-6; TRBD1 matches 9 bases. Per the germline V gene, CDR1 is KGHSH and CDR2 is LQKENI. Trimming took 3 bases from V and 0 from J; bases not matched to a gene: 6. The CDR3 contains 18 residues. CDR3: CASSPRTGAGSGANVLTF. The CDR3 DNA reads as TGTGCCAGCTCACCGAGGACAGGGGCCGGCTCTGGGGCCAACGTCCTGACTTTC.

The chain joins TRBV2 to TRBJ1-4, with 9 positions matching TRBD1. Germline CDR1 reads SNHLY; CDR2 reads FYNNEI. With V trimmed by 6 bases and J by 5 bases, 4 bases remained unmatched. CDR3 length: 14 amino acids. The CDR3: CASSQGTGNEKLFF. The CDR3 nucleotides are TGTGCCAGCAGCCAGGGGACAGGGAATGAAAAACTGTTTTTT.

The chain combines TRBV7-2 with TRBJ2-7, with 8 positions matching TRBD1. Per germline, CDR1 SGHTA and CDR2 FQGNSA. CDR3 size: 16 residues. J gave up 4 bases and V 5 bases, and 13 bases lay outside the gene matches. The chain's CDR3 is CASSPMLGQGAYEQYF. CDR3 sequence (DNA): TGTGCCAGCAGCCCCATGTTGGGGCAGGGGGCGTACGAGCAGTACTTC.

V gene TRBV11-3 combines with J gene TRBJ2-1, with 7 positions matching TRBD1. Germline values: CDR1 SGHNT, CDR2 YENEEA. The junction had 5 bases not matched to a gene; V was cut back by 5 bases and J by 4 bases. The CDR3 sequence is 14 residues long. CDR3 sequence (DNA): TGTGCCAGCAGCGCCGCGACAGGGTACAATGAGCAGTTCTTC. This sequence encodes CASSAATGYNEQFF.

The chain couples TRBV19 to TRBJ1-2, with 9 bases identical to TRBD1. CDR1 and CDR2 from the germline V gene are LNHDA and SQIVND (reference sequence). The trim removed 3 bases at V and 4 bases at J, leaving 9 bases unmatched. This CDR3 region has 16 residues. CDR3 loop: CASSMPYRGRGYGYTF. The CDR3 bases are TGTGCCAGTAGTATGCCCTACAGGGGGCGAGGCTATGGCTACACCTTC.

V and J are TRBV5-6 and TRBJ2-7; possible D gene TRBD1, 7 bases. The CDR3 has 14 amino acids. Trimming took 1 base from V and 3 from J, leaving 11 bases between them. In germline, CDR1 is SGHDT, CDR2 YYEEEE. The CDR3 reads CASSLSRGVYEQYF. CDR3 in DNA: TGTGCCAGCAGCTTGAGCAGGGGGGTCTACGAGCAGTACTTC.

The V and J genes are TRBV6-5 and TRBJ1-4; TRBD1 is a possible D gene (6 bases). The germline gives CDR1 MNHEY, CDR2 SVGAGI. Trimming took off 0 bases at V and 8 bases at J, with 13 bases between the two ends. The CDR3 runs to 15 residues. The CDR3 region is CASSYSQGRGEKLFF. In DNA form, the CDR3 reads TGTGCCAGCAGTTACTCGCAGGGGCGGGGGGAAAAACTGTTTTTT.

The rearrangement links TRBV3-1 (or the pseudogene TRBV3-2) to TRBJ2-1, with D unresolved. The CDR3 consists of 12 residues. In germline, CDR1 is LGHDT, CDR2 YNNKEL (reference sequence). Trimming stripped 4 bases from V and 5 bases from J, with 6 bases between. CDR3 DNA: TGTGCCAGCAGCCCCCGGGACAATGAGCAGTTCTTC. It encodes CASSPRDNEQFF.

The V call is TRBV6-5, the J call TRBJ2-5; D ambiguous. The CDR3 has 12 residues. The V gene's germline CDR1 is MNHEY and CDR2 SVGAGI. V was trimmed by 2 bases and J by 3 bases, leaving 4 bases between them. DNA of the CDR3: TGTGCCAGCAGTTACCCAGAAGAGACCCAGTACTTC. Protein: CASSYPEETQYF.

The chain uses TRBV7-8 and TRBJ2-7; TRBD2 aligns across 10 bases. CDR1 and CDR2 from the germline V gene are SGHVS and FQNEAQ. CDR3 size: 15 residues. J was trimmed by 5 bases and V by 6 bases; bases with no gene match: 10. For the CDR3, the DNA is TGTGCCAGCAGTCCTCAGCGGGGGGGCTTCCACGAGCAGTACTTC. This translates into CASSPQRGGFHEQYF.

The CDR3 is CASSLRSLPGLAGVIPYF. CDR3 bases: TGTGCCAGCAGCTTAAGGAGTCTCCCGGGACTAGCGGGCGTTATCCCGTATTTT. J is TRBJ2-3 and V is TRBV5-5; TRBD2 matches at 12 bases. Trimming took 2 bases from V and 14 from J; bases not matched to a gene: 21. The CDR3 spans 18 residues. The V gene's germline CDR1 is SGHKS and CDR2 YYEKEE (reference sequence). Combining the CDR3 with reference TRBV5-5 and TRBJ2-3 gives the whole variable domain DAGVTQSPTHLIKTRGQQVTLRCSPISGHKSVSWYQQVLGQGPQFIFQYYEKEERGRGNFPDRFSARQFPNYSSELNVNALLLGDSALYLCASSLRSLPGLAGVIPYFGPGTRLTVL.

This clone showed up just a few times. V is TRBV5-1 and J is TRBJ2-1; D is perhaps TRBD2 (5 bases). In germline, CDR1 is SGHRS, CDR2 YFSETQ. The CDR3 covers 14 residues. V was pared by 4 bases and J by 6 bases, with 14 bases between. The DNA for the CDR3 is TGCGCCAGCAGCGGCGGGCCTCGGGGCAATGAGCAGTTCTTC. Protein product: CASSGGPRGNEQFF.

This clone was detected a few times. The same CDR3 is also encoded by other DNA sequences in this sample. The V gene is TRBV10-3, the J gene TRBJ1-5; D not certain. Germline V gene data show CDR1 as ENHRY and CDR2 as SYGVKD. There are 14 residues in the CDR3. The germline V and J ends were trimmed by 3 bases and 0 bases, with 6 bases remaining between them. CDR3 region: CAISEDSSNQPQHF. In DNA, the CDR3 is TGTGCCATCAGTGAAGACTCTAGCAATCAGCCCCAGCATTTT.

The rearrangement uses TRBV2 and TRBJ2-3; the match to TRBD1 covers 8 bases. The CDR3 length is 19 residues. CDR1 and CDR2 from the germline V gene are SNHLY and FYNNEI. Trimming at V came to 9 bases and at J to 2 bases, leaving 22 bases not matched to a gene. As DNA, the CDR3 is TGTGCCAGTAACTACCGCTTATTGACCGGGACAGGAGACACAGATACGCAGTATTTT. Its translation: CASNYRLLTGTGDTDTQYF.

The chain has TRBV5-4 and TRBJ2-7; no firm D call. The V end lost 2 bases, the J end lost 0 bases, and 12 bases lay between the germline ends. Germline V gene sequence: CDR1 SGHNT, CDR2 YYREEE (reference sequence). The CDR3 loop spans 15 amino acids. The CDR3 coding sequence is TGTGCCAGCAGCTTTATAGAGCTGAGCTCCTACGAGCAGTACTTC. Protein: CASSFIELSSYEQYF.

The chain's CDR3 is CASSHRQGSYEQYF. The CDR3 bases are TGTGCCAGCAGCCATCGACAGGGGTCCTACGAGCAGTACTTC. V usage is TRBV14 and J usage is TRBJ2-7; 8 bases line up with TRBD1. In germline, CDR1 is SGHDN, CDR2 FVKESK. This CDR3 region has 14 residues. Trimming at V came to 3 bases and at J to 1 base, leaving 2 bases not matched to a gene.

Written as DNA, the CDR3 is TGTGCCAGCAGTTACTCCCCGGGTATAAATTCACCCCTCCACTTT. This codes for CASSYSPGINSPLHF. This chain joins TRBV6-5 and TRBJ1-6, with no clear D. This CDR3 region has 15 residues. Looked up from germline, CDR1 is MNHEY and CDR2 is SVGAGI. With 0 bases removed from V and 7 bases from J, the gap between germline ends came to 10 bases.

The rearrangement joins TRBV7-9 to TRBJ2-7, with D possibly TRBD1 on 7 matching bases. Germline assignment: CDR1 SEHNR and CDR2 FQNEAQ (reference sequence). This CDR3 region has 19 residues. The V gene lost 4 bases and the J gene lost 3 bases, with 28 bases spanning the gap. CDR3 loop: CASSSTDGDSGTEFYEQYF. CDR3 DNA: TGTGCCAGCAGCTCTACCGATGGGGACTCCGGGACAGAATTCTACGAGCAGTACTTC.

This clone was recorded once. This chain joins TRBV20-1 and TRBJ2-7, with D tentatively TRBD1 (5 bases). The CDR3 is made up of 11 amino acids. Germline V gene lookup returns CDR1 DFQATT and CDR2 SNEGSKA (reference sequence). V shed 6 bases and J shed 6 bases, with 12 bases lying between them. The CDR3 DNA is TGCAGTGCGCGATCAGGGTTCGAGCAGTACTTC. It yields the protein CSARSGFEQYF.

The CDR3 DNA follows: TGTGCCACCGACAGGGTTAACAACGCCGGGGAGCTGTTTTTT. It translates to CATDRVNNAGELFF. The rearrangement uses TRBV19 and TRBJ2-2, with 7 bases matching TRBD1. The CDR3 is 14 amino acids. V lost 10 bases, J lost 6 bases, and 11 bases stayed unmatched. In germline, CDR1 is LNHDA, CDR2 SQIVND (reference sequence).

In nucleotides, the CDR3 is TGCGCCAGCAGCCGCCAGGAGGGGCGGGCTTTCTTT. Translation gives CASSRQEGRAFF. The genes are TRBV5-1 and TRBJ1-1; a weak D match, TRBD1 (5 bases). The CDR3 has 12 amino acids. V lost 4 bases and J lost 11, with 15 bases in between. Germline V gene data show CDR1 as SGHRS and CDR2 as YFSETQ.